The rows below give T cell receptor beta chains drawn from one sample of a study of blood T cell repertoires in COVID-19. Method: immunoSEQ multiplex PCR; TCRdb's copy keeps in-frame clones and lacks some. The sample records 200,000 to 250,000 clones, 90% being singletons. What was sequenced was PBMCs or T cells enriched from blood (not recorded which). These receptors all come from a man younger than 40 who had been exposed to COVID-19. Both conserved end residues are part of each CDR3. The D gene is left open where the match is weak. Size values are once, few and many counts, or a class for expanded clones, and some rows have none.

d_call	v_call	j_call	clone_size	cdr3_nt	cdr3_aa
TRBD2	TRBV6-5	TRBJ2-7	.	TGTGCCAGCAACGAGCGGGGGGCCTACGAGCAGTACTTC	CASNERGAYEQYF
.	TRBV5-1	TRBJ1-5	.	TGCGCCAGCAGCTTTGGAGGGGTAGGAGAGCCCCAGCATTTT	CASSFGGVGEPQHF
.	TRBV7-9	TRBJ1-2	once	TGTGCCAGCAGCTTAGCTTCCATCTATGGCTACACCTTC	CASSLASIYGYTF
.	TRBV21-1	TRBJ1-6	.	TGTGCCAGCAGCAACCGGACAGGGCAAAATTCACCCCTCCACTTT	CASSNRTGQNSPLHF
TRBD1	TRBV2	TRBJ1-3	.	TGTGCCAGCAGTGAAGAAGGGGGCCACTCTGGAAACACCATATATTTT	CASSEEGGHSGNTIYF
TRBD1	TRBV7-8	TRBJ1-2	.	TGTGCCAGCAGCCCTACCCGGGACAGGGAAGTCGATGGCTACACCTTC	CASSPTRDREVDGYTF
TRBD1	TRBV7-2	TRBJ1-2	.	TGTGCCAGCAGCGACCGGGACAGGGGGCTGGTTGGCTACACCTTC	CASSDRDRGLVGYTF
.	TRBV7-6	TRBJ2-3	.	TGTGCCAGCAGCTTAGCGCGAGGGCCAGATACGCAGTATTTT	CASSLARGPDTQYF
.	TRBV9	TRBJ1-2	.	TGTGCCAGCAGCGGACAGCTTTACACCTTC	CASSGQLYTF
.	TRBV4-1	TRBJ1-5	.	TGCGCCAGCAGCCAAGGGACAGATAGCAATCAGCCCCAGCATTTT	CASSQGTDSNQPQHF
TRBD1	TRBV7-9	TRBJ2-1	.	TGTGCCAGCAGCTTCAGGGGGCTAGTTTACAATGAGCAGTTCTTC	CASSFRGLVYNEQFF
.	TRBV9	TRBJ2-7	.	TGTGCCAGCAGCGTAGAGGATAACAGGCGCCAGTACTTC	CASSVEDNRRQYF
.	TRBV7-2	TRBJ1-2	few	TGTGCCAGCAGCTTAGCAACAGGTTATAACTATGGCTACACCTTC	CASSLATGYNYGYTF
TRBD1	TRBV4-1	TRBJ2-5	.	TGCGCCAGCAGCCCTGGACAGGGAAATTTCCTGGAGACCCAGTACTTC	CASSPGQGNFLETQYF
TRBD1	TRBV4-3	TRBJ1-4	.	TGCGCCAGCAGCCAAGAAACCGCCGACAGGGGGCTACGACTGTTTTTT	CASSQETADRGLRLFF
.	TRBV2	TRBJ2-3	few	TGTGCCAGCAGTGCAACAGATACGCAGTATTTT	CASSATDTQYF
TRBD2	TRBV7-2	TRBJ2-6	.	TGTGCCAGCAACGAGCGGGGCTCTGGGGCCAACGTCCTGACTTTC	CASNERGSGANVLTF
.	TRBV12-3/TRBV12-4	TRBJ2-2	many	TGTGCCACGCGGGAGAACACCGGGGAGCTGTTTTTT	CATRENTGELFF
TRBD2	TRBV4-3	TRBJ2-3	.	TGCGCCAGCAGCCAAGATGCCCGAGCGGGGGGATCAGATACGCAGTATTTT	CASSQDARAGGSDTQYF
.	TRBV5-4	TRBJ2-4	.	TGTGCCAGCAGCTTGGCCCAAGGAGGGAACATTCAGTACTTC	CASSLAQGGNIQYF
.	TRBV4-3	TRBJ2-1	once	TGCGCCAGCAGCCAGGAAACTAGCAGAAGCTCCTACAATGAGCAGTTCTTC	CASSQETSRSSYNEQFF
.	TRBV4-3	TRBJ1-6	.	TGCGCCAGCAGCCAAGATCGCGGGGGATATTCACCCCTCCACTTT	CASSQDRGGYSPLHF
.	TRBV7-9	TRBJ1-3	.	TGTGCCAGCAGCCTCGCGCAGGGAACCGGAAACACCATATATTTT	CASSLAQGTGNTIYF
.	TRBV5-1	TRBJ1-5	.	TGCGCCAGCAGCTTGGGGCCCGATCAGCCCCAGCATTTT	CASSLGPDQPQHF
TRBD2	TRBV6-2/TRBV6-3	TRBJ2-5	once	TGTGCCAGCAGTTCGGAGACTAGCGGGGAGTTAGAGACCCAGTACTTC	CASSSETSGELETQYF
.	TRBV4-2	TRBJ2-5	.	TGTGCCAGCAGCCAACTGATCGGAGAGACCCAGTACTTC	CASSQLIGETQYF
.	TRBV7-9	TRBJ1-2	.	TGTGCCAGCAGCCCCCGACAGGAACCTAACTATGGCTACACCTTC	CASSPRQEPNYGYTF
.	TRBV18	TRBJ1-2	.	TGTGCCAGCTCCTTCGACACCCATGGCTACACCTTC	CASSFDTHGYTF
.	TRBV5-6	TRBJ1-4	.	TGTGCCAGCAGCTTGGTGCAGGGGAATAATGAAAAACTGTTTTTT	CASSLVQGNNEKLFF
.	TRBV5-5	TRBJ2-5	.	TGTGCCAGCAGCTTGGAACAGGCCCAAGAGACCCAGTACTTC	CASSLEQAQETQYF
.	TRBV11-2	TRBJ2-7	.	TGTGCCAGCAGCTTAATTTTGGGAGACTACGAGCAGTACTTC	CASSLILGDYEQYF
.	TRBV7-3	TRBJ1-4	once	TGTGCCAGCAGCTTAAGATTCAGGGTGAAGTATGAAAAACTGTTTTTT	CASSLRFRVKYEKLFF
TRBD1	TRBV5-6	TRBJ1-2	.	TGTGCCAGCAGCTTGACAGGGGTCGGCTACACCTTC	CASSLTGVGYTF
TRBD2	TRBV2	TRBJ2-1	.	TGTGCCAGCAGTGAATGGCTAGCGGGGGAGAATGAGCAGTTCTTC	CASSEWLAGENEQFF
TRBD1	TRBV27	TRBJ1-1	.	TGTGCCAGCAGTCATCAGGGGGGAATTGAAGCTTTCTTT	CASSHQGGIEAFF
.	TRBV15	TRBJ1-4	.	TGTGCCACCAGCAGAGATCGGCAGGCAACTAATGAAAAACTGTTTTTT	CATSRDRQATNEKLFF
.	TRBV6-5	TRBJ2-2	.	TGTGCCAGCAGCTTGGACAGGAACACCGGGGAGCTGTTTTTT	CASSLDRNTGELFF
.	TRBV6-5	TRBJ1-5	.	TGTGCCAGCAGTTACTCGATTGAGCAGCCCCAGCATTTT	CASSYSIEQPQHF
TRBD2	TRBV12-5	TRBJ2-1	.	TGTGCTAGTGGTTCCGGGACTAGCGGGAATGAGCAGTTCTTC	CASGSGTSGNEQFF
TRBD1	TRBV2	TRBJ1-4	.	TGTGCCAGCCGGGGGCGCTGGGACAGTAATGAAAAACTGTTTTTT	CASRGRWDSNEKLFF
.	TRBV7-9	TRBJ1-2	.	TGTGCCAGCAGCCGTCAGGGCGGCTACACCTTC	CASSRQGGYTF
.	TRBV6-5	TRBJ1-4	.	TGTGCCAGCAGTTACTCGGGCGATTATAATGAAAAACTGTTTTTT	CASSYSGDYNEKLFF
TRBD1	TRBV12-3/TRBV12-4	TRBJ1-2	.	TGTGCCAGCAGTTTGGGACAGACCCCCACCTTC	CASSLGQTPTF
.	TRBV6-5	TRBJ1-2	.	TGTGCCAGCAACATTCGTTATGGCTACACCTTC	CASNIRYGYTF
TRBD1	TRBV6-5	TRBJ1-5	.	TGTGCCAGCAGCCTGGACAGGGGGCGCGTTCAGCCCCAGCATTTT	CASSLDRGRVQPQHF